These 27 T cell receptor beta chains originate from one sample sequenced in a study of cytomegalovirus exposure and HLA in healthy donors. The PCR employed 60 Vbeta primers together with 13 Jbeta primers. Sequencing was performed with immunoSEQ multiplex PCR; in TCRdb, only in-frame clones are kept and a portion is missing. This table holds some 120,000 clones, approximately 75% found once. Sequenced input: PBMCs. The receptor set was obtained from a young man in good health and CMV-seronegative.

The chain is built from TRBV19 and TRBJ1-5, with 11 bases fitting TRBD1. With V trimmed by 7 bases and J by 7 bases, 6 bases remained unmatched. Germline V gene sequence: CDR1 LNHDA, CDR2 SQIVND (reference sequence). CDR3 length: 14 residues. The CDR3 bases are TGTGCCAGTACCTGGACAGGGGGCGGCCAGCCCCAGCATTTT. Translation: CASTWTGGGQPQHF.

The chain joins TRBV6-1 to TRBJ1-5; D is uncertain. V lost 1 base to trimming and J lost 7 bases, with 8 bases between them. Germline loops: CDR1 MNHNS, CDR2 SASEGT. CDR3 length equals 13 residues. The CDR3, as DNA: TGTGCCAGCAGTGAAGGGTACAGCCAGCCCCAGCATTTT. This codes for CASSEGYSQPQHF.

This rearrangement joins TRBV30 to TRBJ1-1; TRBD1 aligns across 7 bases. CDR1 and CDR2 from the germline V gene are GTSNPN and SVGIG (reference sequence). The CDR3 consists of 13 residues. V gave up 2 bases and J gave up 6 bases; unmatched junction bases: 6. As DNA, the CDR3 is TGTGCCTGGAGTATGTTAGGGGGCCCTGAAGCTTTCTTT. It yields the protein CAWSMLGGPEAFF. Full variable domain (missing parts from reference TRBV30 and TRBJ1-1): SQTIHQWPATLVQPVGSPLSLECTVEGTSNPNLYWYRQAAGRGLQLLFYSVGIGQISSEVPQNLSASRPQDRQFILSSKKLLLSDSGFYLCAWSMLGGPEAFFGQGTRLTVV.

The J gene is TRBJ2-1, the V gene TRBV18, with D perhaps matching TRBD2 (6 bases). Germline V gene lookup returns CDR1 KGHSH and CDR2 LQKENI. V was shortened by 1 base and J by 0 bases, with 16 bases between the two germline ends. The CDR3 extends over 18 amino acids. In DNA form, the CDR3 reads TGTGCCAGCTCACCACAGGGAGGATTGCCAGGCTCCTACAATGAGCAGTTCTTC. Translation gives CASSPQGGLPGSYNEQFF.

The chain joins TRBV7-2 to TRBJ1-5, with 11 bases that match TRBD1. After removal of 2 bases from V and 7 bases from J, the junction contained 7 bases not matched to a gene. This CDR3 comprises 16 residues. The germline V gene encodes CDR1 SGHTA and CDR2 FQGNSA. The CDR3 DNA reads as TGTGCCAGCAGCTTATTTCCGGGACAGGGGGTACAGCCCCAGCATTTT. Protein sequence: CASSLFPGQGVQPQHF.

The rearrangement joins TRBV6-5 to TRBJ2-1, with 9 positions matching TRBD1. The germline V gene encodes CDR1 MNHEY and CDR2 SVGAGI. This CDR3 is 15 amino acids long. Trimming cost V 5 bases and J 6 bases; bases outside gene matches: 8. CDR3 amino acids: CASSNRQGDLNEQFF. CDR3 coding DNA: TGTGCCAGCAGTAACCGACAGGGGGATCTCAATGAGCAGTTCTTC.

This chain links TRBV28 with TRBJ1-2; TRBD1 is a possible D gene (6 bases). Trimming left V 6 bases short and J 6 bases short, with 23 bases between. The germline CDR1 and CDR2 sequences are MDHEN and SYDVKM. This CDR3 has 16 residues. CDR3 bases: TGTGCCAGCAGCCCGCGCCGGGACAAGAGTGGAGATGGCTACACCTTC. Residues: CASSPRRDKSGDGYTF.

DNA for the CDR3: TGCGCCAGCAGCCAAGATGCGAGGGGGGGGGTCAACACCGGGGAGCTGTTTTTT. Its translation: CASSQDARGGVNTGELFF. The V gene is TRBV4-3, the J gene TRBJ2-2; the D gene is possibly TRBD2 (7 bases). Germline loops: CDR1 LGHNA, CDR2 YSLEER. V lost 0 bases and J lost 2, with 16 bases in between. The CDR3 totals 18 residues.

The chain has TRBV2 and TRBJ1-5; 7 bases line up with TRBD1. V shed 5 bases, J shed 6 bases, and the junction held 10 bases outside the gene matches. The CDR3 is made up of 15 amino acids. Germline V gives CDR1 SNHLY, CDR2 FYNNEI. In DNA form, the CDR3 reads TGTGCCAGCAGTAGTTTACAGGGGATGAGTCAGCCCCAGCATTTT. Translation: CASSSLQGMSQPQHF. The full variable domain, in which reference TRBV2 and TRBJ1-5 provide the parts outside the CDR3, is EPEVTQTPSHQVTQMGQEVILRCVPISNHLYFYWYRQILGQKVEFLVSFYNNEISEKSEIFDDQFSVERPDGSNFTLKIRSTKLEDSAMYFCASSSLQGMSQPQHFGDGTRLSIL.

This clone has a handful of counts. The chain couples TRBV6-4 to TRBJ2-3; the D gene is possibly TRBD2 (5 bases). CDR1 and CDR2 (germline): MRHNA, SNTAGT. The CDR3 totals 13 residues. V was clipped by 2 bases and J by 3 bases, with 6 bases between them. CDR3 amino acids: CASSDGSTDTQYF. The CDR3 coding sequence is TGTGCCAGCAGTGACGGGAGTACAGATACGCAGTATTTT.

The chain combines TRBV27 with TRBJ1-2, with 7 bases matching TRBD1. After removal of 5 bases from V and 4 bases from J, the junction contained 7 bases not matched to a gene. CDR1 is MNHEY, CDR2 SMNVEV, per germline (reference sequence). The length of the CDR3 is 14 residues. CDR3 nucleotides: TGTGCCAGCAGTCCCCGACAGGGAACCTATGGCTACACCTTC. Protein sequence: CASSPRQGTYGYTF.

The CDR3 region has the DNA TGCGCCAGCAGCTTCAACAGGGTCGTCCTCAATGAGCAGTTCTTC. Amino acid sequence: CASSFNRVVLNEQFF. The chain carries TRBV5-1 and TRBJ2-1; tentatively, D is TRBD1 (6 bases). The CDR3 consists of 15 residues. Germline V lookup: CDR1 SGHRS, CDR2 YFSETQ. V was clipped by 2 bases and J by 6 bases, with 15 bases between them.

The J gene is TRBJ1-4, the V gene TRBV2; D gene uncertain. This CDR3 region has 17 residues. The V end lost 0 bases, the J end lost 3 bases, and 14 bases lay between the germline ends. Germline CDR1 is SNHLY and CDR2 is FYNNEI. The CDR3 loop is CASSEAILRVSNEKLFF. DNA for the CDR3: TGTGCCAGCAGTGAAGCTATTTTGCGGGTATCTAATGAAAAACTGTTTTTT.

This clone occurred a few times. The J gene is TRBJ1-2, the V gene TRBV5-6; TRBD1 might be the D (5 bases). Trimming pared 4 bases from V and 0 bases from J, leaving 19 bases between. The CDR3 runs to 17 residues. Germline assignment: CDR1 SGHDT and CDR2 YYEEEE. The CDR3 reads CASSLRRGGLANYGYTF. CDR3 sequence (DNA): TGTGCCAGCAGCCTCAGACGTGGGGGGTTAGCTAACTATGGCTACACCTTC.

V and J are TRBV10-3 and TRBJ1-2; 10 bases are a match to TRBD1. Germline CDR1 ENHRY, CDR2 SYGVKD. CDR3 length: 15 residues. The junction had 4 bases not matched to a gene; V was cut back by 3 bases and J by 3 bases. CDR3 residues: CAISDRDRGHYGYTF. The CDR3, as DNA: TGTGCCATCAGTGACCGGGACAGGGGCCACTATGGCTACACCTTC.

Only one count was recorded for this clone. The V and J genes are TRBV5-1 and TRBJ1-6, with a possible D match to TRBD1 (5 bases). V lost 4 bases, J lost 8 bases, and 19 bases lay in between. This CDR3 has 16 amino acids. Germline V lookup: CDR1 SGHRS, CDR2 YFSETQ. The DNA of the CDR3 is TGCGCCAGCAGCCCGCGGGGAGGGGTTCCGGATTCACCCCTCCACTTT. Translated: CASSPRGGVPDSPLHF.

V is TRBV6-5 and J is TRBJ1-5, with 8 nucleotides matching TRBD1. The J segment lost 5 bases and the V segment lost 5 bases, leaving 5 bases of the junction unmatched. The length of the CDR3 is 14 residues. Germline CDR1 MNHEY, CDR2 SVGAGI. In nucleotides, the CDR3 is TGTGCCAGCAGTCCCGGCAGGGGGCATCAGCCCCAGCATTTT. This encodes CASSPGRGHQPQHF.

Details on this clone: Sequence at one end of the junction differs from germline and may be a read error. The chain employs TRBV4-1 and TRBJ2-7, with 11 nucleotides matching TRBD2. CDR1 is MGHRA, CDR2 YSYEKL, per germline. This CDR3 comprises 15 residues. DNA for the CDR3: TGTGCCAGCAGCCAAGACGGACTAGCGGGCTACGAGCAGTACTTC. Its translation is CASSQDGLAGYEQYF.

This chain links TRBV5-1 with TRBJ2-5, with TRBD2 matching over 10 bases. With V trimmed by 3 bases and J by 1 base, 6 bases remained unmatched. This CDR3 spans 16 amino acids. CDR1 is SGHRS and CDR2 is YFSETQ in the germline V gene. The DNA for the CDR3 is TGCGCCAGCAGCTCTTCTAGCGGGGGTGCCCAAGAGACCCAGTACTTC. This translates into CASSSSSGGAQETQYF.

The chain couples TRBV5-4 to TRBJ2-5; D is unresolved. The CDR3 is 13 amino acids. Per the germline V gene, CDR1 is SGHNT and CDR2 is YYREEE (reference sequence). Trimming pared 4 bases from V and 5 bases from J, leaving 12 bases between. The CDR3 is CASSPVVSETQYF. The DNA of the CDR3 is TGTGCCAGCAGCCCGGTAGTTTCGGAGACCCAGTACTTC.

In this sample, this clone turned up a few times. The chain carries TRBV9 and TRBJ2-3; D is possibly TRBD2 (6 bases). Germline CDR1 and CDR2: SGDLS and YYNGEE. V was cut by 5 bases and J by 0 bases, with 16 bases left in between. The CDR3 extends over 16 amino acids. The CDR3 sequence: CASSLLGGSSTDTQYF. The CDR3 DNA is TGTGCCAGCAGTCTCCTTGGGGGGTCTAGCACAGATACGCAGTATTTT.

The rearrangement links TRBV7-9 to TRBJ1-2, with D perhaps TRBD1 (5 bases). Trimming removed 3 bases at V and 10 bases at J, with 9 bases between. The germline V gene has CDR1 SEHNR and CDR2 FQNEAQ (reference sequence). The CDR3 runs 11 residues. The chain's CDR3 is CASSLTVNYTF. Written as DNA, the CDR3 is TGTGCCAGCAGCTTGACAGTGAACTACACCTTC.

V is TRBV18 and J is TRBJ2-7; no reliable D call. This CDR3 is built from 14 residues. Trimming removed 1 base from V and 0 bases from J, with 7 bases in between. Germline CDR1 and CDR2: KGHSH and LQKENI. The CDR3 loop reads CASSPLESSYEQYF. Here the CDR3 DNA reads TGTGCCAGCTCACCACTGGAGAGCTCCTACGAGCAGTACTTC. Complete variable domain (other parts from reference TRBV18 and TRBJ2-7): NAGVMQNPRHLVRRRGQEARLRCSPMKGHSHVYWYRQLPEEGLKFMVYLQKENIIDESGMPKERFSAEFPKEGPSILRIQQVVRGDSAAYFCASSPLESSYEQYFGPGTRLTVT.

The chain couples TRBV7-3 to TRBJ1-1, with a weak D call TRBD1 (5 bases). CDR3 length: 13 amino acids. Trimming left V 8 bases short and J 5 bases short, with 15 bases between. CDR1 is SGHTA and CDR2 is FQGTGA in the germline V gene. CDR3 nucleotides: TGTGCCAGCGCCCCCGGGGCGGGGACTGAAGCTTTCTTT. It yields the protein CASAPGAGTEAFF. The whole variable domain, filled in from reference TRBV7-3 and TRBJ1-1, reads GAGVSQTPSNKVTEKGKYVELRCDPISGHTALYWYRQSLGQGPEFLIYFQGTGAADDSGLPNDRFFAVRPEGSVSTLKIQRTERGDSAVYLCASAPGAGTEAFFGQGTRLTVV.

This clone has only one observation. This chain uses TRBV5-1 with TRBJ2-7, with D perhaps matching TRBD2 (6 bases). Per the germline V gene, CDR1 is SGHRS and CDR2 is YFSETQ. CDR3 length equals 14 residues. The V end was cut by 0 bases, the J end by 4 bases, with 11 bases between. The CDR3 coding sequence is TGCGCCAGCAGCTTGGGACGTAGCGGATACGAGCAGTACTTC. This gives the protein CASSLGRSGYEQYF.

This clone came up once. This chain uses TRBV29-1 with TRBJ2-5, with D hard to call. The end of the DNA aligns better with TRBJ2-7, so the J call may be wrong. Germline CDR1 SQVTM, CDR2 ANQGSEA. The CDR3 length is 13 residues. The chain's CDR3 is CSVVPTSVHEQYF. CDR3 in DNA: TGCAGCGTGGTCCCTACGTCGGTCCACGAGCAGTACTTC.

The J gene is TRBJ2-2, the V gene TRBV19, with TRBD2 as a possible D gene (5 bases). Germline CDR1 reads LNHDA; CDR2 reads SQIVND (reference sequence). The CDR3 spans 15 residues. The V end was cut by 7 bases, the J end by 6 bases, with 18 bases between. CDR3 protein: CASTNLGEFAGELFF. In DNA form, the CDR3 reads TGTGCCAGTACCAACCTCGGGGAGTTCGCCGGGGAGCTGTTTTTT.